Each of the 11 T cell receptor beta chains below was sequenced from the same sample in a study of OX40 agonist ivuxolimab in advanced cancers. Library method: the immunoSEQ multiplex PCR assay. The table comes from immuneACCESS by way of TCRdb, which keeps in-frame sequences with V and J called. Part of the clones is missing from these tables; in studies checked, under half for an unresolved V gene and the rest for unknown reasons. The sample yields about 64,000 clones; around 93% were counted once. The ten most abundant clones make up about 0.4% of the sample. Source: CD4+ or CD8+ T cells sorted from blood, taken in a trial of the OX40 agonist ivuxolimab. The receptors were sampled from an adult with an advanced solid tumor such as melanoma, head and neck, liver or kidney cancer.

The chain is built from TRBV2 and TRBJ2-3; 11 bases are a match to TRBD2. CDR1 is SNHLY, CDR2 FYNNEI, per germline. V shed 6 bases and J 1 base; nucleotides not matched to a gene: 3. The CDR3 is 15 residues long. The CDR3 reads CASSILAGGTDTQYF. The CDR3 region has the DNA TGTGCCAGCAGCATACTAGCGGGAGGCACAGATACGCAGTATTTT.

The chain recombines TRBV11-2 with TRBJ2-7; D is unresolved. The germline V and J ends were trimmed by 6 bases and 3 bases, with 9 bases remaining between them. This CDR3 spans 12 amino acids. Germline values: CDR1 SGHAT, CDR2 FQNNGV. This chain's CDR3 is CASSSGLYEQYF. The CDR3 nucleotides are TGTGCCAGCAGTTCTGGCCTCTACGAGCAGTACTTC.

The rearrangement uses TRBV6-5 and TRBJ2-5; TRBD2 matches at 8 bases. The DNA matches TRBJ2-7 better at its end, which makes the J call doubtful. Germline V gene data show CDR1 as MNHEY and CDR2 as SVGAGI. The CDR3 extends over 15 amino acids. The CDR3 loop reads CASSYQRESTYEQYF. In DNA form, the CDR3 reads TGTGCCAGCAGTTACCAGCGGGAGAGCACCTACGAGCAGTACTTC.

This clone was detected once. The chain employs TRBV10-3 and TRBJ2-3; TRBD2 aligns across 7 bases. Per germline, CDR1 ENHRY and CDR2 SYGVKD. This CDR3 region has 15 residues. The ends lost 6 bases at V and 0 bases at J; junction bases unmatched: 6. The chain's CDR3 is CAIRELAVSTDTQYF. CDR3 bases: TGTGCCATCAGAGAGCTAGCGGTTAGCACAGATACGCAGTATTTT.

The V gene is TRBV6-5, the J gene TRBJ1-1; D gene unclear. Germline CDR1 reads MNHEY; CDR2 reads SVGAGI. The CDR3 totals 13 residues. Trimming removed 6 bases from V and 4 bases from J, with 12 bases in between. CDR3 coding DNA: TGTGCCAGCAGCAAAATAGAGTCCACTGAAGCTTTCTTT. It is translated as CASSKIESTEAFF.

In this sample, this clone turned up once. The V and J genes are TRBV18 and TRBJ2-1; D unresolved. Trimming took off 4 bases at V and 8 bases at J, with 9 bases between the two ends. Germline V gives CDR1 KGHSH, CDR2 LQKENI. The CDR3 runs 12 residues. For the CDR3, the DNA is TGTGCCAGCTCACTGGGGTCGTATGAGCAGTTCTTC. It translates to CASSLGSYEQFF.

The V gene is TRBV5-6, the J gene TRBJ1-5, with D maybe TRBD1 (5 bases). V gave up 1 base and J gave up 6 bases, with 11 bases separating them. This CDR3 spans 14 amino acids. From germline, CDR1 is SGHDT and CDR2 YYEEEE. CDR3 sequence reads: CASSLIGASQPQHF. CDR3 sequence (DNA): TGTGCCAGCAGCTTGATAGGGGCAAGTCAGCCCCAGCATTTT.

The rearrangement uses TRBV27 and TRBJ2-3, with 11 bases lining up with TRBD2. The CDR3 runs to 17 residues. Looked up from germline, CDR1 is MNHEY and CDR2 is SMNVEV (reference sequence). The ends lost 5 bases at V and 2 bases at J; junction bases unmatched: 9. CDR3 nucleotide sequence: TGTGCCAGCAGTCTTAGCGGGAGGGCCCACCCCACAGATACGCAGTATTTT. Translating it yields CASSLSGRAHPTDTQYF.

This chain links TRBV7-6 with TRBJ1-1; TRBD1 is a possible D gene (6 bases). Germline CDR1 and CDR2: SGHVS and FNYEAQ. The CDR3 covers 17 residues. Trimming shortened V by 5 bases and J by 4 bases, and 23 bases separated the two germline ends. The CDR3: CASSKDIPEGVGTEAFF. The CDR3 DNA reads TGTGCCAGCAGCAAAGACATACCAGAGGGGGTGGGCACTGAAGCTTTCTTT. Full variable domain (outside the CDR3, taken from reference TRBV7-6 and TRBJ1-1): GAGVSQSPRYKVTKRGQDVALRCDPISGHVSLYWYRQALGQGPEFLTYFNYEAQQDKSGLPNDRFSAERPEGSISTLTIQRTEQRDSAMYRCASSKDIPEGVGTEAFFGQGTRLTVV.

The gene calls are TRBV27 and TRBJ1-2; D may be TRBD1 (6 bases). Per the germline V gene, CDR1 is MNHEY and CDR2 is SMNVEV (reference sequence). V was pared by 7 bases and J by 8 bases, with 26 bases between. The CDR3 is 16 residues long. Here the CDR3 reads CASTPFGGARVYGYTF. The CDR3 coding sequence is TGTGCCAGCACCCCCTTCGGGGGGGCGCGAGTTTACGGCTACACCTTC.

The CDR3, as DNA: TGCGCCAGCAGCTTGGCCGGGCTAGCGGGAGGGCCTCGGAACAATGAGCAGTTCTTC. It encodes CASSLAGLAGGPRNNEQFF. The genes are TRBV5-1 and TRBJ2-1, with 12 bases matching TRBD2. CDR3 length equals 19 residues. Germline V gene data show CDR1 as SGHRS and CDR2 as YFSETQ. The ends lost 0 bases at V and 5 bases at J; junction bases unmatched: 12.